This TCR beta chain was observed in a study of blood T cell repertoires in COVID-19. Across the study: In each case, the material was cDNA or gDNA derived from T cells, B-cell-depleted T cells, or PBMCs.

Germline lookup yields CDR1 MNHEY and CDR2 SVGEGT. CDR3 length: 13 residues. V shed 2 bases and J shed 0 bases, with 5 bases lying between them. Only in-frame clones appear in the TCRdb table, and some are missing; sequencing was by immunoSEQ multiplex PCR. The sample holds a few hundred thousand clones; approximately 87% are singletons and the top ten take about 5%. Sequencing input: peripheral blood. V and J are TRBV6-2 or TRBV6-3 and TRBJ2-7; D gene uncertain. The sequence was collected from a man in his fifties or sixties who had recovered from COVID-19. In DNA form, the CDR3 reads TGTGCCAGCAGTTACGTCGGCTCCTACGAGCAGTACTTC. It specifies CASSYVGSYEQYF.